A selection of T cell receptor beta chains follows, all from one sample in a study of blood T cells in healthy people across ages. TCRdb processed the 5' RACE reads anew with MiXCR; each CDR3 protein has one entry. The table has fewer than 950,000 distinct CDR3 sequences, roughly 34% seen once. The sequenced sample consisted of blood. The receptors originated from a man between 18 and 35 years old in good health. The CDR3 runs from the conserved cysteine through the conserved F or W. Each record gives: clone size, D gene, J gene, V gene, CDR3 DNA, CDR3 protein. The D gene is left open where the match is weak. Size tells how often a clone was seen (once, few, many) or the class of an expanded clone, and some rows leave it out.

. | . | TRBJ1-1 | TRBV18 | TGTGCCAGCTCAGCGGACGGGAAAATGAACACTGAAGCTTTCTTT | CASSADGKMNTEAFF
. | . | TRBJ2-5 | TRBV7-7 | TGTGCCAGCAGCTTAGTCCCGGAACAAGAGACCCAGTACTTC | CASSLVPEQETQYF
few | TRBD2 | TRBJ2-1 | TRBV14 | TGTGCCAGCAGCCAATCGGGACTAGCGGCACCCGCGTTCTTC | CASSQSGLAAPAFF
few | . | TRBJ1-5 | TRBV25-1 | TGTGCCAGAGGCGCCTATAGCAATCAGCCCCAGCATTTT | CARGAYSNQPQHF
. | . | TRBJ2-1 | TRBV6-5 | TGTGCCAGCAGTTACGAGGCAGACTACAATGAGCAGTTCTTC | CASSYEADYNEQFF
. | . | TRBJ1-1 | TRBV20-1 | TGCAGTGCTAGTCAACAGGTCAACACTGAAGCTTTCTTT | CSASQQVNTEAFF
few | TRBD1 | TRBJ1-2 | TRBV7-9 | TGTGCCAGCAGCTACTTGGACAGGGTTATTGGCTACACCTTC | CASSYLDRVIGYTF
few | TRBD1 | TRBJ2-1 | TRBV5-1 | TGCGCCAGCAGTCCAGGGGGTCCGGGCAATGAGCAGTTCTTC | CASSPGGPGNEQFF
. | TRBD1 | TRBJ2-7 | TRBV7-9 | TGTGCCAGCAGCGTACATACCGGGACAGGGGCGTCCTACGAGCAGTACTTC | CASSVHTGTGASYEQYF
many | TRBD1 | TRBJ2-7 | TRBV12-3/TRBV12-4 | TGTGCCACCGCCCGGGACAGGTCGTACGAGCAGTACTTC | CATARDRSYEQYF
. | TRBD1 | TRBJ1-1 | TRBV7-2 | TGTGCCAGCAGCGACGACAGGGGGAACACTGAAGCTTTCTTT | CASSDDRGNTEAFF
. | . | TRBJ1-1 | TRBV20-1 | TGCAGTGCTAGAGATCTAAACACTGAAGCTTTCTTT | CSARDLNTEAFF
many | . | TRBJ2-1 | TRBV2 | TGTGCCAGCAGGGCCCCCGGGACTCCATCCTACAATGAGCAGTTCTTC | CASRAPGTPSYNEQFF
many | . | TRBJ2-3 | TRBV6-5 | TGTGCCAGCAGTTCGACAGCGGATACGCAGTATTTT | CASSSTADTQYF
. | TRBD2 | TRBJ2-2 | TRBV7-9 | TGTGCCAGCAGCTCGACGGGGGGAAACACCGGGGAGCTGTTTTTT | CASSSTGGNTGELFF